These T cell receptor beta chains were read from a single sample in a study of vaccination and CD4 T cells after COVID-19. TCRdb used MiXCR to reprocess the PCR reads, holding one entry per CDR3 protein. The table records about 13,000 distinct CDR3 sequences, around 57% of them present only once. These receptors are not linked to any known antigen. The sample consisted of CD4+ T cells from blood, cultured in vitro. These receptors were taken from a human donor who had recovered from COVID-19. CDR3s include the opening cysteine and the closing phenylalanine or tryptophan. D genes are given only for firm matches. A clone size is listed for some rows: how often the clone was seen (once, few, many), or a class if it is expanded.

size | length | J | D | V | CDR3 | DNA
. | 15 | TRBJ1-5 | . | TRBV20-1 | CSAKVQGRGNQLQHF | TGCAGTGCTAAAGTACAGGGTCGGGGTAATCAGCTCCAGCATTTT
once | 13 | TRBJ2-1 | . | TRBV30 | CAWTPGRYNEQFF | TGTGCCTGGACCCCGGGGCGTTACAATGAGCAGTTCTTC
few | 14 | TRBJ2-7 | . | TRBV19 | CASSLVAEPYEQYF | TGTGCCAGTAGTCTCGTGGCGGAACCCTACGAGCAGTACTTC
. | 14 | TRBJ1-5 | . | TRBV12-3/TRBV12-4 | CASSLKAGAQPQHF | TGTGCCAGCAGTTTAAAGGCAGGGGCCCAGCCCCAGCATTTT
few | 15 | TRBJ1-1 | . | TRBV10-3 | CAISESKGGGTEAFF | TGTGCCATCAGTGAGTCGAAGGGTGGGGGCACTGAAGCTTTCTTT
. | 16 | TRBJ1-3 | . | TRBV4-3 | CASSPSITGGGNTIYF | TGCGCCAGCAGCCCGAGTATCACAGGAGGCGGAAACACCATATATTTT
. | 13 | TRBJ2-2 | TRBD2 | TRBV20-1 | CSAQLAGTGELFF | TGCAGTGCTCAACTAGCGGGCACCGGGGAGCTGTTTTTT
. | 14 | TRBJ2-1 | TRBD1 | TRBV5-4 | CASSLTGQENEQFF | TGTGCCAGCAGCTTGACGGGACAGGAGAATGAGCAGTTCTTC
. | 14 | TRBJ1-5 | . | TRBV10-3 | CAISESGGYQPQHF | TGTGCCATCAGTGAGTCGGGGGGTTACCAGCCCCAGCATTTT
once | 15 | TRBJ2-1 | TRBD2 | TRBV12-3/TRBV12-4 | CASSYRTSGRDEQFF | TGTGCCAGCAGTTACCGGACTAGCGGGAGAGATGAGCAGTTCTTC
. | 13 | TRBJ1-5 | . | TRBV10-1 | CASSEQGRQPQHF | TGCGCCAGCAGTGAGCAGGGTAGGCAGCCCCAGCATTTT
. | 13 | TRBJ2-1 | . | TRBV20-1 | CSGGAEFWNEQFF | TGCAGTGGGGGGGCGGAGTTTTGGAATGAGCAGTTCTTC
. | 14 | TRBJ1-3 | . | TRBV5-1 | CASSLRSQEDTIYF | TGCGCCAGCAGCCTTCGATCCCAGGAGGACACCATATATTTT
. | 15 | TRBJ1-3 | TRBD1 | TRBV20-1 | CSAEVRDRGGNTIYF | TGCAGTGCTGAAGTCCGGGACAGGGGTGGAAACACCATATATTTT
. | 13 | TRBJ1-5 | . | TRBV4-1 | CASSQVHHQPQHF | TGCGCCAGCAGCCAAGTCCACCATCAGCCCCAGCATTTT
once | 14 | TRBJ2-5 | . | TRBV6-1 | CASKTVQGHETQYF | TGTGCCAGCAAAACAGTACAGGGCCACGAGACCCAGTACTTC
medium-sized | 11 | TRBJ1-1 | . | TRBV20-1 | CSASRNTEAFF | TGCAGTGCTAGTCGGAACACTGAAGCTTTCTTT
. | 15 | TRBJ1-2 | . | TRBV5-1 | CASSTGQGIVYGYTF | TGCGCCAGCAGCACCGGCCAGGGGATTGTCTATGGCTACACCTTC
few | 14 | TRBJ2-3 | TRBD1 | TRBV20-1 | CSASGTGGEDTQYF | TGCAGTGCTAGCGGGACAGGGGGCGAGGATACGCAGTATTTT
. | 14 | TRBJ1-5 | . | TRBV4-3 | CASSQDMRNQPQHF | TGCGCCAGCAGCCAAGATATGAGGAATCAGCCCCAGCATTTT
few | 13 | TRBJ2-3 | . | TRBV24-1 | CATSDPRLGTQYF | TGTGCCACCAGTGATCCTCGCTTAGGTACGCAGTATTTT
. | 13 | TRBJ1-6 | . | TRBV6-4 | CASSPDWNSPLHF | TGTGCCAGCAGTCCTGACTGGAATTCACCCCTCCACTTT